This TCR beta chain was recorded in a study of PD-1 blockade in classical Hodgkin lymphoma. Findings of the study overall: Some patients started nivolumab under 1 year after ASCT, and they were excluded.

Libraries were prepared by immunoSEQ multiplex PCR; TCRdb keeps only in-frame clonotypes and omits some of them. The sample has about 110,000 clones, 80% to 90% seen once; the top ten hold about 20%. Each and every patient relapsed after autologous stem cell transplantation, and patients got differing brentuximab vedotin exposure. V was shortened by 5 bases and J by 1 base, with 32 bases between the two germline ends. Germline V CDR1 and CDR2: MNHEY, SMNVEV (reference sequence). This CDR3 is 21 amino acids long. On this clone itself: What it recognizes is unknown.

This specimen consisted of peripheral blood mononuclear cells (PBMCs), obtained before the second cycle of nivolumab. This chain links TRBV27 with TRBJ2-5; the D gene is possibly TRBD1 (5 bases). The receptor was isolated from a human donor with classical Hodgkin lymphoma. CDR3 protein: CASSPTGRVTHGPLLQETQYF. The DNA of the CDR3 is TGTGCCAGCAGTCCCACGGGCAGGGTAACTCACGGGCCCCTTCTCCAAGAGACCCAGTACTTC.